Listed below are T cell receptor beta chains from one sample, sequenced in a study of CD8 T cells in Susac syndrome. TCRdb re-called the immunoSEQ multiplex PCR reads with MiXCR, one entry per CDR3 protein. The sample consists of 75,000 to 100,000 distinct CDR3 sequences, approximately 94% of them appearing once. Input material: CD8+ T cells from PBMCs. The receptors derive from a human donor in good health. Both conserved end residues are part of each CDR3. The D gene is left open where the match is weak. Clone size is given for some rows only: seen once, a few or many times, or a class if the clone is expanded.

>.|TRBJ1-2|TRBV19|.
TGTGCCAGTAGTCCGGACTTGACTAACTATGGCTACACCTTC
CASSPDLTNYGYTF
>.|TRBJ2-1|TRBV6-2/TRBV6-3|.
TGTGCCAGCACGTACAGCCCCCCTCCGACCGTCGATGAGCAGTTCTTC
CASTYSPPPTVDEQFF
>TRBD1|TRBJ1-5|TRBV27|.
TGTGCCAGCAGTTCCCACAGGGGCGGCAATCAGCCCCAGCATTTT
CASSSHRGGNQPQHF
>TRBD1|TRBJ2-7|TRBV4-1|.
TGCGCCAGCAGCCAAGATGGCAGGGGGCAGTCCTCCTACGAGCAGTACTTC
CASSQDGRGQSSYEQYF
>.|TRBJ2-1|TRBV4-2|once
TGTGCCAGCAGCCAAGATCCACTAGCCTCCAATGAGCAGTTCTTC
CASSQDPLASNEQFF
>.|TRBJ2-3|TRBV9|.
TGTGCCAGCAGCGTAGGAGTGGAATCTTGGACGCAGTATTTT
CASSVGVESWTQYF
>.|TRBJ1-2|TRBV10-3|.
TGTGCCATCAGGGCCCCTTCAGGAGACCCTAACTATGGCTACACCTTC
CAIRAPSGDPNYGYTF
>TRBD2|TRBJ2-1|TRBV5-1|few
TGCGCCAGCAGCTTCGGGGGGAATGAGCAGTTCTTC
CASSFGGNEQFF
>.|TRBJ2-7|TRBV7-9|.
TGTGCCAGCAGTGGGGAGTACCACGAATTCTACGAGCAGTACTTC
CASSGEYHEFYEQYF
>TRBD1|TRBJ2-7|TRBV20-1|.
TGCAGTGGGGAGGACAGGGGCTCCTACGAGCAGTACTTC
CSGEDRGSYEQYF
>TRBD1|TRBJ1-3|TRBV30|.
TGTGCCTCCGGGAGGGACAGCTCTGGAAACACCATATATTTT
CASGRDSSGNTIYF
>.|TRBJ1-5|TRBV25-1|.
TGTGCCAGCAGTTCTATAGGCAATCAGCCCCAGCATTTT
CASSSIGNQPQHF
>TRBD1|TRBJ2-7|TRBV2|.
TGTGCCAGCGAGGGACAGGGGGACGAGCAGTACTTC
CASEGQGDEQYF
>.|TRBJ1-2|TRBV3-1|.
TGTGCCAGCAGCCAAGTCGCCCATTCCACCCCTAACTATGGCTACACCTTC
CASSQVAHSTPNYGYTF
>TRBD1|TRBJ1-1|TRBV9|once
TGTGCCAGCAGCGACTGGACAGGGGGTATCAACACTGAAGCTTTCTTT
CASSDWTGGINTEAFF
>.|TRBJ2-1|TRBV4-3|.
TGCGCCAGCAGCCAAGGAAGTGGGGGGGCAAATGAGCAGTTCTTC
CASSQGSGGANEQFF
>TRBD1|TRBJ2-3|TRBV12-3/TRBV12-4|.
TGTGCCAGCACCCTGACAGGGAGCACAGATACGCAGTATTTT
CASTLTGSTDTQYF
>TRBD2|TRBJ2-3|TRBV29-1|.
TGCAGCGCGGAGGGAGCTAGCGGGGGGGTCGAACGAGATACGCAGTATTTT
CSAEGASGGVERDTQYF
>.|TRBJ1-1|TRBV6-5|once
TGTGCCAGCAGTTGGGACACCATGAACACTGAAGCTTTCTTT
CASSWDTMNTEAFF
>.|TRBJ2-2|TRBV29-1|.
TGCAGCGTTGGGGTACAGGCGAACACCGGGGAGCTGTTTTTT
CSVGVQANTGELFF
>.|TRBJ2-5|TRBV30|.
TGTGCCTGGAGTGGGTACTCCGCGGAGACCCAGTACTTC
CAWSGYSAETQYF
>.|TRBJ2-5|TRBV15|.
TGTGCCACCTCGGCGTCGGAGGAGACCCAGTACTTC
CATSASEETQYF
>.|TRBJ2-5|TRBV5-1|.
TGCGCCAGCAGCTTGGACCCGTACCAAGAGACCCAGTACTTC
CASSLDPYQETQYF
>.|TRBJ2-1|TRBV6-5|.
TGTGCCAGCACCTCACTCGACTCAGGGGGGGAGCAGTTCTTC
CASTSLDSGGEQFF
>TRBD2|TRBJ2-2|TRBV6-2/TRBV6-3|once
TGTGCCAGCAGTTTTCTAGCGGACACCGGGGAGCTGTTTTTT
CASSFLADTGELFF
>.|TRBJ1-3|TRBV29-1|.
TGCAGCGTTGCGGGGGGTTCTGGAAACACCATATATTTT
CSVAGGSGNTIYF
>.|TRBJ2-7|TRBV6-5|.
TGTGCCAGCAGTTACTCGGGGGCGCTGGCGGGAGATGGCTACGAGCAGTACTTC
CASSYSGALAGDGYEQYF
>.|TRBJ1-2|TRBV4-1|.
TGCGCCAGCAGCCAAGGGGGACCGGGACGGAGCGACTATGGCTACACCTTC
CASSQGGPGRSDYGYTF
>.|TRBJ2-7|TRBV20-1|.
TGCAGTGCCCTTACCGGACGGCCCGAGGTTGAGCAGTACTTC
CSALTGRPEVEQYF
>.|TRBJ2-3|TRBV9|.
TGTGCCAGCAGCGTAGACGGCGGGGATACGCAGTATTTT
CASSVDGGDTQYF
>TRBD1|TRBJ1-2|TRBV5-4|.
TGTGCCAGCAGCCTTCTTGGGCAGGGGGAAATGATTTACTATGGCTACACCTTC
CASSLLGQGEMIYYGYTF
>TRBD1|TRBJ2-1|TRBV27|.
TGTGCCAGCAGTTTCGGACAGGGGCTAAATGAGCAGTTCTTC
CASSFGQGLNEQFF
>TRBD1|TRBJ2-5|TRBV7-3|.
TGTGCCAGCAGCTTGACAGGGGGCGGCGAGACCCAGTACTTC
CASSLTGGGETQYF
>.|TRBJ2-1|TRBV7-8|once
TGTGCCAGCAGCTTGCCCTTCAGTACGGCCTCCTACAATGAGCAGTTCTTC
CASSLPFSTASYNEQFF
>.|TRBJ2-3|TRBV7-6|.
TGTGCCAGCAGCTTCGCTACAGGGCCCACAGATACGCAGTATTTT
CASSFATGPTDTQYF
>.|TRBJ1-6|TRBV9|.
TGTGCCAGCAGCCCCAGCGGTGGCGTTTCACCCCTCCACTTT
CASSPSGGVSPLHF
>TRBD1|TRBJ2-7|TRBV15|few
TGTGCCACCAGCAGAGATCGGACAGGGGGCTACGAGCAGTACTTC
CATSRDRTGGYEQYF
>.|TRBJ1-1|TRBV28|.
TGTGCCAGCAGATCTCTCATGAACACTGAAGCTTTCTTT
CASRSLMNTEAFF
>.|TRBJ1-3|TRBV13|.
TGTGCCAGCAGCTTAGGCCGATCAGGGTTAAACACCATATATTTT
CASSLGRSGLNTIYF
>.|TRBJ2-5|TRBV30|.
TGTGCCTGGACCCCGGGCGGGGAGACCCAGTACTTC
CAWTPGGETQYF
>.|TRBJ1-2|TRBV7-9|once
TGTGCCAGCAGCGCCGACGGCCGGGTCTTCTTC
CASSADGRVFF
>TRBD1|TRBJ2-1|TRBV4-3|.
TGCGCCAGCAGCCAAGCGGCCGGGACAGGGGGCGCAGGGGTGCAGTTCTTC
CASSQAAGTGGAGVQFF
>.|TRBJ2-5|TRBV28|.
TGTGCCAGCAGTATAATCAGGGGCCAAGAGACCCAGTACTTC
CASSIIRGQETQYF
>.|TRBJ1-1|TRBV20-1|once
TGCAGTGCTAGAGAGGCGGGGTTCTGGAACACTGAAGCTTTCTTT
CSAREAGFWNTEAFF
>.|TRBJ2-3|TRBV7-7|.
TGTGCCAGCAGCTTAGATTATCGTTCCGGAGATACGCAGTATTTT
CASSLDYRSGDTQYF
>TRBD2|TRBJ2-1|TRBV11-2|few
TGTGCCAGCAGGGGCGGGGGGCCTTACAATGAGCAGTTCTTC
CASRGGGPYNEQFF